This T cell receptor (beta chain) stems from a study of human T cells and chemical hapten exposure. Looking at the study overall: TCR yield per sample varied, mainly due to pooled library volumes.

This clonotype was observed many times. Its specificity is not known. Notes on the study in general: No change in TCRs above 1 in 1000 frequency was produced by DPC sensitization.

Unfractionated whole blood was the source from which total RNA was extracted. The library gave individual cDNA molecules unique molecular identifiers. Original handling: Counting gave a median of around 100,000 TCRs per sample, with values ranging from about 23,224 to 750,000. TCRdb re-analysed the 5' RACE reads in MiXCR, keeping a single row per CDR3 protein. The V and J calls reflect TCRdb's pipeline rather than the authors' work. Of about 81,000 distinct CDR3 sequences in the sample, less than 9.5% are singletons; the top ten hold approximately 2.5%. This clonotype was sampled from a male donor in good health.

The CDR3 nucleotides read TGTGCCAGCAGCGCCATGCGTTCTATCGGATACGAGCAGTACTTC. Amino acid sequence: CASSAMRSIGYEQYF. The chain couples TRBV7-9 to TRBJ2-7; D is ambiguous. The CDR3 is 15 amino acids. V lost 5 bases to trimming and J lost 4 bases, with 18 bases between them. Germline-derived CDR1 and CDR2 are SEHNR and FQNEAQ (reference sequence).